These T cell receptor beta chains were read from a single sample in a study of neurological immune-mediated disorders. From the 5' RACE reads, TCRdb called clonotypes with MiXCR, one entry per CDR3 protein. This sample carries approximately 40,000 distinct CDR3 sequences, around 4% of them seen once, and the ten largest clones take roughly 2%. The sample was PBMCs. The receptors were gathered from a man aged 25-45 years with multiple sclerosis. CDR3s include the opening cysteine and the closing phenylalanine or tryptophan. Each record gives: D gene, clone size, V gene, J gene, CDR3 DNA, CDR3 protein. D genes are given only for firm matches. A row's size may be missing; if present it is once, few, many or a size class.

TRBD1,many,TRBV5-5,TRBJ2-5,TGTGCCAGCAGCTTGGCGGGACAGGGGATAGGAGAGACCCAGTACTTC,CASSLAGQGIGETQYF
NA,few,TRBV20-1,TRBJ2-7,TGCAGTGCTAGACCCTATTCGGCGCCACAGGGAGATACCTACGAGCAGTACTTC,CSARPYSAPQGDTYEQYF
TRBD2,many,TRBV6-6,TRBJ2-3,TGTGCCAGCAGTTACAGGGCGGGGGGACGCTCCACAGATACGCAGTATTTT,CASSYRAGGRSTDTQYF
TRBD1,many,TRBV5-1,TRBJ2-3,TGCGCCAGCAGTCCGTCGGCACAGGGGGCTGTAGGAGATACGCAGTATTTT,CASSPSAQGAVGDTQYF
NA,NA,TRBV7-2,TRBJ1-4,TGTGCCAGCAGCCCCCGACGGAATGAAAAACTGTTTTTT,CASSPRRNEKLFF
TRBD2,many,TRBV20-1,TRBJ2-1,TGCAGTGCCTCGTATAGCGGGGGGGAGCAGTTCTTC,CSASYSGGEQFF
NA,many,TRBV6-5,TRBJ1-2,TGTGCCAGCAGTAAGGACGTGGGCTATGGCTACACCTTC,CASSKDVGYGYTF
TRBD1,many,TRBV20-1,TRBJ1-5,TGCAGTGCTTTACTGGGACAGGGGGGGCAGCCCCAGCATTTT,CSALLGQGGQPQHF
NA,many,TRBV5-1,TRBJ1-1,TGCGCCAGCAGCTTGGTATACGGAACTGAAGCTTTCTTT,CASSLVYGTEAFF
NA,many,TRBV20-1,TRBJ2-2,TGCAGTGCCCCTAGGACTGTCAACACCGGGGAGCTGTTTTTT,CSAPRTVNTGELFF
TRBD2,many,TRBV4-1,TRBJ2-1,TGCGCCAGCAGCCTCCACGGCGGGGGGACCTACAATGAGCAGTTCTTC,CASSLHGGGTYNEQFF
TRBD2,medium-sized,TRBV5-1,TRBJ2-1,TGCGCCAGCAGCGAGACTAGCGGGGGAGGCAATGAGCAGTTCTTC,CASSETSGGGNEQFF
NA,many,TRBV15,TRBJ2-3,TGTGCCACCAGTGAGCCGGGATCGGGGTGGGGCGATACGCAGTATTTT,CATSEPGSGWGDTQYF
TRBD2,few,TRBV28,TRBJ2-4,TGTGCCAGCAGAGGGACTAGCGGGGGGGCGGACATTCAGTACTTC,CASRGTSGGADIQYF
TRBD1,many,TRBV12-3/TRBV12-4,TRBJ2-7,TGTGCCAGCAGTTTAGCGGGACAGGAGTACGAGCAGTACTTC,CASSLAGQEYEQYF
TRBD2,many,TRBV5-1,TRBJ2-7,TGCGCCAGCAGCACACTAGCGGGGGGTTCCCGCTACGAGCAGTACTTC,CASSTLAGGSRYEQYF
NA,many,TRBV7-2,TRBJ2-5,TGTGCCAGCAGCTCCGGCCCTCAGAGATACGAGACCCAGTACTTC,CASSSGPQRYETQYF
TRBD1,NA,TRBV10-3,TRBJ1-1,TGTGCCATCAGTCTGGGACAGGGATCCACTGAAGCTTTCTTT,CAISLGQGSTEAFF
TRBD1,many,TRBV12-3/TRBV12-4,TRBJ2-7,TGTGCCAGCAGTCAGGGACAGGGGAATGAGGACGAGCAGTACTTC,CASSQGQGNEDEQYF
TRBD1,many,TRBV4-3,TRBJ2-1,TGCGCCAGCAGCCCCCAACCCGGGACAGGAGGGAATGAGCAGTTCTTC,CASSPQPGTGGNEQFF
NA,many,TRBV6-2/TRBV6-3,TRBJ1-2,TGTGCCACATTTGGGACACCCGGCTATGGCTACACCTTC,CATFGTPGYGYTF
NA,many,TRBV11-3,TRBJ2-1,TGTGCCAGCAGCACCATCCTCAGCTCCTACAATGAGCAGTTCTTC,CASSTILSSYNEQFF
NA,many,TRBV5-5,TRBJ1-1,TGTGCCAGCAGCCCCGGAGGAATCCGACTGGACACTGAAGCTTTCTTT,CASSPGGIRLDTEAFF
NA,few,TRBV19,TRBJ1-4,TGTGCCAGTAGTCCTTCACGAGAAAAACTGTTTTTT,CASSPSREKLFF
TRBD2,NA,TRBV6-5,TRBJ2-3,TGTGCCAGCCGTCTGATGGGGGGGGATACGCAGTATTTT,CASRLMGGDTQYF
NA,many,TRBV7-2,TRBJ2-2,TGTGCCAGCAGCTTAGGATACCCGAACACCGGGGAGCTGTTTTTT,CASSLGYPNTGELFF
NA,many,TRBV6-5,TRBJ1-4,TGTGCCAGCAGTTACAGCTGGCCTGCAACTAATGAAAAACTGTTTTTT,CASSYSWPATNEKLFF
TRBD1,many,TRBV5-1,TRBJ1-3,TGCGCCAGCAGGAGTGGGACAGTAACGGGTTCAAGGCGAAACACCATATATTTT,CASRSGTVTGSRRNTIYF
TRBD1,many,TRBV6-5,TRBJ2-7,TGTGCCAGCAGTTACACTTCCGGGACAGGGGGCCGGGAGCAGTACTTC,CASSYTSGTGGREQYF
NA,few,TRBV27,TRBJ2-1,TGTGTCAGCAGTTTAAGGCTAAGGGGCAATGAGCAGTTCTTC,CVSSLRLRGNEQFF
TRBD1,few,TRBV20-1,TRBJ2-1,TGCAGTGCGACATCCAGGGGGAAAGCCTACAATGAGCAGTTCTTC,CSATSRGKAYNEQFF
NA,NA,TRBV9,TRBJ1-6,TGTGCCAGCAGCCCAAGCAATTCACCCCTCAACTTT,CASSPSNSPLNF
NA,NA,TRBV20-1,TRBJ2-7,TGCAGTGCTAGAGATCGAGGGCCCCACGAGCAGTACTTC,CSARDRGPHEQYF
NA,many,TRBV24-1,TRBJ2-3,TGTGCCACCAGTGATGCCGGGACAAAGACAGATACGCAGTATTTT,CATSDAGTKTDTQYF
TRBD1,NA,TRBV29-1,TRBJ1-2,TGCAGCGCCCTGACAGGGGGCGACTATGGCTACACCTTC,CSALTGGDYGYTF
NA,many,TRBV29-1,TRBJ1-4,TGCAGCGCCCTACTTGGTAACGAAAAACTGTTTTTT,CSALLGNEKLFF
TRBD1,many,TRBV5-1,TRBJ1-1,TGCGCCAGCAAAGGGACAGGGGTGCCCTCGACCACTGAAGCTTTCTTT,CASKGTGVPSTTEAFF
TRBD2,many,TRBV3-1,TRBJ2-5,TGTGCCAGCGGACTAGCGAGAGACTCGTACCAAGAGACCCAGTACTTC,CASGLARDSYQETQYF
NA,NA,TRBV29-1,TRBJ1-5,TGCAGCGTGGGGGACGGACAGAATCAGCCCCAGCATTTT,CSVGDGQNQPQHF
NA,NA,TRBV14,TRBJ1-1,TGTGCCAGCAGCCTAGGGAAGATGACTGAAGCTTTCTTT,CASSLGKMTEAFF
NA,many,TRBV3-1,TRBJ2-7,TGTGCCAGCAGCCCCACTATCGGGGGTGTAGCCTACGAGCAGTACTTC,CASSPTIGGVAYEQYF
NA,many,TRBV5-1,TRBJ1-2,TGCGCCAGCAGCTTGGGGCCAGGGAGTAATCCCCGCTATGGCTACACCTTC,CASSLGPGSNPRYGYTF
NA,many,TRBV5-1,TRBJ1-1,TGCGCCAGCAGTCAACAAAGCATGAACACTGAAGCTTTCTTT,CASSQQSMNTEAFF
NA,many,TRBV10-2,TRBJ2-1,TGCGCCAGCAACACAGAAAAGACGGAGTTCTACAATGAGCAGTTCTTC,CASNTEKTEFYNEQFF
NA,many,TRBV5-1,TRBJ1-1,TGCGCCAGCAGACGACAGCCACGGGGAGAGAACACTGAAGCTTTCTTT,CASRRQPRGENTEAFF
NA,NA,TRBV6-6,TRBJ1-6,TGTGCCAGCTCAAGCGGGTCTTCACCCCTCCACTTT,CASSSGSSPLHF
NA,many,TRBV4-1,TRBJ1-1,TGCGCCAGCAGCCATCTCGACAGGATATTCACTGAAGCTTTCTTT,CASSHLDRIFTEAFF
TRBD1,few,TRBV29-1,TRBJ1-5,TGCAGCGTTGACGGGGACAGGGATCAGCCCCAGCATTTT,CSVDGDRDQPQHF
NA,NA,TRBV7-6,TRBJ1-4,TGTGCCAGCAGCTTAGTAACAGGGGAAAAACTGTTTTTT,CASSLVTGEKLFF
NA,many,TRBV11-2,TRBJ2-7,TGTGCCAGCAGCTTAGCAGAGGGATACGAGCAGTACTTC,CASSLAEGYEQYF
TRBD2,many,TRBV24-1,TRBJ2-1,TGTGCCACCAGTGATGGACGGTTGGGGAGGGGTGGCAATGAGCAGTTCTTC,CATSDGRLGRGGNEQFF
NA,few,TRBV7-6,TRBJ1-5,TGTGCCAGCAGCTTAGGAGGAAATAGCAATCAGCCCCAGAATTTT,CASSLGGNSNQPQNF
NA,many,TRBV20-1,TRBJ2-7,TGCAGTGCTTACACAGGGTCCTACGAGCAGTACTTC,CSAYTGSYEQYF